This T cell receptor (beta chain) was profiled in a study of blood T cell repertoires in COVID-19. The ends were cut back, 6 bases at V and 1 base at J, with 9 bases in the middle. The CDR3 loop spans 13 amino acids. The V gene's germline CDR1 is MNHEY and CDR2 SVGAGI. Sequencing used immunoSEQ multiplex PCR; TCRdb keeps in-frame clones, though not all of them. In the table there are more than 200,000 clones, roughly 84% of which are singletons. Sequencing was carried out using peripheral blood. The rearrangement uses TRBV6-5 and TRBJ1-1; a possible D gene is TRBD1 (5 bases). The sequence was obtained from a woman between 35 and 50 years old who had recovered from COVID-19. CDR3 bases: TGTGCCAGCAGAATGACAGAGAACACTGAAGCTTTCTTT. As protein: CASRMTENTEAFF.